These 5 T cell receptor beta chains share one sample of origin, sequenced in a study of T cell therapy after organ transplantation (dated by TCRdb to the late 2010s). Libraries were made using the immunoSEQ multiplex PCR assay. Entries here come from immuneACCESS through TCRdb and include only in-frame sequences with V and J called. Some clones fail to appear in such tables; in the studies checked, an unresolved V gene covers under half of the shortfall, and the cause of the remainder is unknown. Recorded for this sample are 2,500 to 3,500 clones; 80% to 85% of them occurred a single time. Clones ranked in the top ten supply about 45% of the sample. Reading the label with the study, this specimen's time point is: 4-8 weeks after completion of therapy. The antigens of these receptors remain unknown. The input for sequencing was CD8+ T cells from blood, taken after autologous CMV-specific T cell therapy. The receptors were sampled from a human patient who had received a solid organ transplant and had CMV disease. After transplantation, some T cells may belong to the graft donor instead of the recipient.

This clone came up a few times. Its ends do not fully match the called genes, so a read error is possible. This same CDR3 is encoded by further DNA sequences in the sample. This chain joins TRBV7-9 and TRBJ2-7; perhaps D is TRBD1 or TRBD2 (6 bases each). The CDR3 spans 13 residues. CDR1 SEHNR and CDR2 FQNEAQ come from the germline V gene (reference sequence). CDR3 sequence reads: CASSQRTGREQYF. The DNA of the CDR3 is TGCGCCAGCAGCCAACGAACAGGGAGGGAGCAGTACTTC.

The chain recombines TRBV6-6 with TRBJ1-2; the D gene is possibly TRBD1 (6 bases). Trimming shortened V by 2 bases and J by 8 bases, and 6 bases separated the two germline ends. This CDR3 comprises 11 residues. Germline V lookup: CDR1 MNHNY, CDR2 SVGAGI (reference sequence). The CDR3 region has the DNA TGTGCCAGCAGTTACCAGGGGGGCTACACCTTC. Amino acids: CASSYQGGYTF.

The chain carries TRBV7-2 and TRBJ2-7; no reliable D call. CDR1 is SGHTA, CDR2 FQGNSA, per germline. V was trimmed by 5 bases and J by 5 bases, leaving 22 bases between them. This CDR3 region has 16 residues. The CDR3 DNA sequence: TGTGCCAGCAGCCAACCACTTGTCGCGACAATCCACGAGCAGTACTTC. Amino acids: CASSQPLVATIHEQYF.

This clone was seen only once. J is TRBJ2-2 and V is TRBV6-5; no reliable D call. Germline V CDR1 and CDR2: MNHEY, SVGAGI. This CDR3 has 13 residues. Trimming left V 8 bases short and J 2 bases short, with 9 bases between. The CDR3 is CASGQTNTGELFF. CDR3 nucleotides: TGTGCCAGCGGCCAGACCAACACCGGGGAGCTGTTTTTT.

This clone was counted once. The gene calls are TRBV7-9 and TRBJ2-5; D ambiguous. Deletions cut 5 bases from V and 2 bases from J, with 9 bases between. Germline values: CDR1 SEHNR, CDR2 FQNEAQ (reference sequence). There are 13 residues in the CDR3. The CDR3 loop reads CASSPSKQETQYF. CDR3 bases: TGTGCCAGCAGCCCGTCGAAACAAGAGACCCAGTACTTC.